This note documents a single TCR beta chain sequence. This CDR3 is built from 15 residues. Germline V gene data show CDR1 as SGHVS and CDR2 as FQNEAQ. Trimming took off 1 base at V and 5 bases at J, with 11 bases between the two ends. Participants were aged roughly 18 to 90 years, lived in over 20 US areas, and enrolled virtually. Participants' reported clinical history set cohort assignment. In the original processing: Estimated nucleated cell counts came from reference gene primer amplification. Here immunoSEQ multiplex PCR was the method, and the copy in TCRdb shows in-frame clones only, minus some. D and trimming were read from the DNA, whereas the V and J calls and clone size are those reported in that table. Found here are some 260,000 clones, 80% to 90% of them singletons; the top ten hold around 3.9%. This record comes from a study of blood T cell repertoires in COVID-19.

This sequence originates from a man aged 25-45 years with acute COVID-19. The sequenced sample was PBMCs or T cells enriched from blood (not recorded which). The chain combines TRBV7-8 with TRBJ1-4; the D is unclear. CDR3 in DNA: TGTGCCAGCAGCTTAGGGTCTTCGGGAAATGAAAAACTGTTTTTT. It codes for CASSLGSSGNEKLFF.